These 8 T cell receptor beta chains originate from one sample sequenced in a study of T-cell reconstitution after alpha-beta-depleted transplantation in children (dated by TCRdb to 2016 to 2017). The method behind the library was PCR. The sequencer listed for this sample is Illumina HiSeq 2500. To normalize quantification of the TCRbeta repertoire, the TCR libraries were built with molecular barcoding that relied on unique molecular identifiers. The raw public data were reprocessed by TCRdb itself: fastp quality trimming at Q25, MiXCR clonotype calling, in-frame beta chains only. Here each entry gathers all rows of one CDR3 protein and keeps the most common genes and DNA. Across this sample there are 450,000 to 600,000 distinct CDR3 sequences, with 10% to 13% seen only once. The ten largest clones add up to 2% to 2.5% of the sample. What this sample's treatment or condition label stands for: allogeneic hematopoietic cell transplantation with graft depleted of TCRalphabeta T cells and CD19 B cells.

The input for sequencing was PBMCs, taken before TCRalphabeta/CD19-depleted stem cell transplant. These TCRs come from a child aged 2 to 9 with inherited bone marrow failure, due to receive a stem cell transplant.

This clonotype was seen many times. The chain recombines TRBV4-3 with TRBJ2-2; no clear D. Trimming left V 1 base short and J 6 bases short, with 9 bases between. The CDR3 totals 14 residues. CDR1 and CDR2 from the germline V gene are LGHNA and YSLEER. The CDR3 region has the DNA TGCGCCAGCAGCCAAGTGGTGAAAGCCGGGGAGCTGTTTTTT. It translates to CASSQVVKAGELFF.

This clonotype was seen many times. The CDR3 coding sequence is TGTGCCAGTGGGGGGACTGAAGCTTTCTTT. This encodes CASGGTEAFF. The V call is TRBV3-1, the J call TRBJ1-1; the D gene is possibly TRBD1 (5 bases). CDR1 and CDR2 from the germline V gene are LGHDT and YNNKEL (reference sequence). V gave up 9 bases and J gave up 5 bases, with 7 bases separating them. This CDR3 is 10 amino acids long.

This clonotype was seen ten or more times. The chain carries TRBV6-2 or TRBV6-3 and TRBJ2-1, with D perhaps TRBD2 (5 bases). CDR3 length: 11 amino acids. Germline assignment: CDR1 MNHEY and CDR2 SVGEGT. Trimming took 2 bases from V and 13 from J, leaving 9 bases between them. CDR3 coding DNA: TGTGCCAGCAGTTACGCCCGGGAACAGTTCTTC. Residues: CASSYAREQFF.

This clonotype has ten or more counts. V is TRBV7-9 and J is TRBJ2-1; D is possibly TRBD2 (6 bases). The V and J ends lost 6 bases and 4 bases respectively, with 19 bases between them. This CDR3 region has 16 residues. Germline loops: CDR1 SEHNR, CDR2 FQNEAQ (reference sequence). CDR3: CASSLLNAGSYNEQFF. The CDR3 DNA reads as TGTGCCAGCAGTCTCCTAAATGCGGGGAGTTACAATGAGCAGTTCTTC.

This clonotype was counted many times. The rearrangement joins TRBV28 to TRBJ2-7; unclear D gene. The CDR3 consists of 14 residues. Germline CDR1 and CDR2: MDHEN and SYDVKM. Between the trimmed V and J ends, which lost 1 base and 0 bases, there was a span of 7 bases. The CDR3 reads CASSLFPTSYEQYF. For the CDR3, the DNA is TGTGCCAGCAGTTTATTCCCGACCTCCTACGAGCAGTACTTC.

The genes are TRBV19 and TRBJ2-7, with D possibly TRBD1 on 5 matching bases. From germline, CDR1 is LNHDA and CDR2 SQIVND (reference sequence). CDR3 size: 16 residues. Between the trimmed V and J ends, which lost 5 bases and 5 bases, there was a span of 22 bases. The CDR3 nucleotides read TGTGCCAGTAGTCCGCCCCGGCGAAAGGGGATCAACGAGCAGTACTTC. It specifies CASSPPRRKGINEQYF.

At least ten counts were recorded for this clonotype. The chain links TRBV4-3 to TRBJ1-6; D call uncertain. This CDR3 region has 19 residues. The germline CDR1 and CDR2 sequences are LGHNA and YSLEER. With 0 bases removed from V and 7 bases from J, the gap between germline ends came to 22 bases. The CDR3 is CASSQEGEIWRPRNSPLHF. Written as DNA, the CDR3 is TGCGCCAGCAGCCAAGAAGGAGAGATCTGGAGGCCCAGGAATTCACCCCTCCACTTT.

At least ten counts were recorded for this clonotype. The genes are TRBV4-3 and TRBJ2-5, with D unclear. CDR3 length: 14 amino acids. CDR1 and CDR2 from the germline V gene are LGHNA and YSLEER. Trimming stripped 1 base from V and 5 bases from J, with 11 bases between. The CDR3 DNA is TGCGCCAGCAGCCAAGGGGTCAGCTTCGAGACCCAGTACTTC. Translating it yields CASSQGVSFETQYF.